This entry describes one TCR beta chain. Its cognate antigen has yet to be identified. No much larger clone is present one base from it, and per-base qualities are unavailable. The sample belongs to a study of T cell responses to AZD1222 COVID-19 vaccine (dated by TCRdb to about 2021). The study in broad terms: A total of 240 or so trial participants underwent TCR sequencing, of whom 200 to 220 had received two doses of AZD1222 and 26 had received two doses of the MenACWY control vaccine. Enrollment into the trials was organized by age into subgroups of 18-55, 56-69 and 70-plus years, and those subgroups contained roughly 140, 27 and 60 TCR-sequenced participants, respectively.

Broader findings and caveats from the paper: Conclusions about previously exposed vaccinees were limited because only six or seven AZD1222 recipients were SARS-CoV-2 seropositive at baseline. No day 14 peak-response samples were available, so repertoires were characterized only after the peak T cell response. Participants were mostly white British and included more females than males, and it was suggested by the authors that clonal diversity may have been underestimated. The vaccine-associated CD4 TCRs covered the entire spike protein, and the dominant responses fell in regions 160-218 and 743-854. A significant rise in spike-specific TCR breadth and depth was observed after two AZD1222 doses relative to day 0 and relative to MenACWY recipients. Nearly half of unique spike-specific TCRs reportedly recognized epitopes outside regions mutated in the B.1.351 and B.1.1.7 variants. The 56-69-year group was small, and its depth increase did not reach significance, likely because of low power.

From cysteine to phenylalanine, the CDR3 is 18 amino acids long. Here the CDR3 DNA is all that survives: 54 bases in frame from base 1. Via the germline V gene (reference sequence), CDR1 is LGHDT and CDR2 YNNKEL. V is clipped by 1 base and J by 0 bases, and the sequence between their germline boundaries is 16 bases long. The time point label, as the study defines it: about 28 days (+/-7) after the second vaccine dose. AZD1222 recipients whose second dose came at about 4 weeks and those whose second dose came at about 12 weeks were combined into one group, since spike-specific TCR depth and breadth did not differ between the two schedules. Vaccinee samples came from UK trials COV001 and COV002, including a single-blind randomized controlled phase 2/3 trial of AZD1222 (ChAdOx1 nCoV-19) in healthy adults. Trial participant PBMC samples were collected at day 0 and day 28 after the second dose for TCRbeta chain sequencing.

The CDR3 regions of human TCRbeta chains were analyzed by immunosequencing. The authors' pipeline ran thus. Repertoire TCRs were matched against a reference library of SARS-CoV-2-specific TCRs generated with the MIRA antigen-specificity platform. Breadth was defined as the fraction of unique TCRs that were SARS-CoV-2-associated. Depth was defined as the fraction of total T cells that were SARS-CoV-2-associated. Each spike-specific TCR was assigned to its reactive spike region and to a CD4 or CD8 class using the MIRA data. Log10-transformed breadth and depth values were compared by one-way ANOVA with Sidak's multiple comparisons tests. The source is immuneACCESS, and TCRdb retained only in-frame sequences with V and J called. Part of the clones is not carried over; for the studies checked, unresolved V genes explain less than half of this, and the remainder is unexplained. V, J and clone size are taken as reported in that table, and D and trimming were inferred from the DNA itself. This sample lists roughly 160,000 clones; 87% were detected once. The ten largest clonotypes hold approximately 0.97% of the sample.

Sequenced material: peripheral blood, taken 28 days after the second AZD1222 dose. The sequence was obtained from an adult who received the AZD1222 COVID-19 vaccine. The chain joins TRBV3-1 (or the pseudogene TRBV3-2) to TRBJ2-1, with the D call tentatively TRBD1 or TRBD2, each fitting 5 bases. The nucleotide sequence is given as TGTGCCAGCAGCCAAGGGGGGTTAGTGATGAGCTCCTACAATGAGCAGTTCTTC. Translated, this gives CASSQGGLVMSSYNEQFF.